This T cell receptor beta chain was sequenced in a study of T cells after yellow fever vaccination. The CDR3 contains 14 residues. Trimming removed 3 bases from V and 1 base from J; junction bases left unmatched: 2. Germline CDR1 reads MNHEY; CDR2 reads SMNVEV (reference sequence). 5'RACE template switching produced TCR cDNA carrying a universal primer site and UMIs. TCRdb redid the calling of the 5' RACE reads with MiXCR, one entry per CDR3 protein. The table records under 150,000 distinct CDR3 sequences, around 7.7% of them present only once. This clonotype was counted ten times or more. The genes are TRBV27 and TRBJ1-1; 7 bases fit TRBD1. The sequence was collected from a man aged 25-45 years who received the YFV17D yellow fever vaccine. Sample: CD4+ T cells sorted from PBMCs, taken 5 days after the yellow fever booster vaccination. The CDR3: CASSLRQGNTEAFF. The CDR3 nucleotides are TGTGCCAGCAGTTTGAGACAGGGGAACACTGAAGCTTTCTTT.